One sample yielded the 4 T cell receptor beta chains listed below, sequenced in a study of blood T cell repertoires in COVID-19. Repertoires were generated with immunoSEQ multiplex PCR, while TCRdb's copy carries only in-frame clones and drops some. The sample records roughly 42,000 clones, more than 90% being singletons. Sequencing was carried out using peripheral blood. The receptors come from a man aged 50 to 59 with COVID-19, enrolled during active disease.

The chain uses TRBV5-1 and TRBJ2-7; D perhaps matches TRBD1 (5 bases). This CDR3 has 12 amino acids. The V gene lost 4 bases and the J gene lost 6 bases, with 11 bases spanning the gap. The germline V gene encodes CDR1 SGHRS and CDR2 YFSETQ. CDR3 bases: TGCGCCAGCAGCCCAGGGTTTGGCGAGCAGTACTTC. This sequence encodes CASSPGFGEQYF.

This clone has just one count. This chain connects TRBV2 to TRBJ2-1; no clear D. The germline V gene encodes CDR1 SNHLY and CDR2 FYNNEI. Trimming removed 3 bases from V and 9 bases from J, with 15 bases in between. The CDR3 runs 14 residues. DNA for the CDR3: TGTGCCAGCAGTGATCGGGTCAGCCTGAGTGAGCAGTTCTTC. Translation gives CASSDRVSLSEQFF.

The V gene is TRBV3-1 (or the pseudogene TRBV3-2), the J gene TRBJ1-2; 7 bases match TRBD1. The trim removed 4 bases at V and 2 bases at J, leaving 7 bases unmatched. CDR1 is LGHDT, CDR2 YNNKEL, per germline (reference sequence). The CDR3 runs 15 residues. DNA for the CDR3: TGTGCCAGCAGCCCCGTGGGACAGTCGAACTATGGCTACACCTTC. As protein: CASSPVGQSNYGYTF.

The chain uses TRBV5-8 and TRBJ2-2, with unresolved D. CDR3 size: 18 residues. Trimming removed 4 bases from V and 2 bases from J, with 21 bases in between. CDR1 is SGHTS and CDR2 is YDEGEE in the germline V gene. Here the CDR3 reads CASSQQFVPRFNTGELFF. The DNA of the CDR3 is TGTGCCAGCAGCCAACAGTTCGTTCCCAGGTTCAACACCGGGGAGCTGTTTTTT.